What follows is one T cell receptor beta chain and its context. Its target is not known. This record comes from a study of OX40 agonist ivuxolimab in advanced cancers. The overall study: Patients were dosed with the agonistic anti-OX40 (CD134) antibody ivuxolimab. Each patient was given ivuxolimab into a vein every 2 weeks, at 0.01 to 10 mg/kg.

The germline gives CDR1 SGDLS, CDR2 YYNGEE. The CDR3 spans 16 residues. The junction had 14 bases not matched to a gene; V was cut back by 6 bases and J by 6 bases. Repertoires were generated with immunoSEQ multiplex PCR, while TCRdb's copy carries only in-frame clones and drops some. Of approximately 60,000 clones listed, roughly 90% are singletons. Points from the study as a whole: At 0.1 to 3.0 mg/kg, CD4+ and CD8+ blood T cells expanded clonally by week 6.

The chain carries TRBV9 and TRBJ2-1, with TRBD2 matching over 8 bases. The sequenced sample was CD4+ or CD8+ T cells sorted from blood, obtained in a trial of the OX40 agonist ivuxolimab. The source of this sequence is an adult with an advanced solid tumor such as melanoma, head and neck, liver or kidney cancer. This CDR3 is CASTLRGAGGPNEQFF. The CDR3 DNA follows: TGTGCCAGCACCCTGAGAGGGGCGGGGGGCCCCAATGAGCAGTTCTTC.